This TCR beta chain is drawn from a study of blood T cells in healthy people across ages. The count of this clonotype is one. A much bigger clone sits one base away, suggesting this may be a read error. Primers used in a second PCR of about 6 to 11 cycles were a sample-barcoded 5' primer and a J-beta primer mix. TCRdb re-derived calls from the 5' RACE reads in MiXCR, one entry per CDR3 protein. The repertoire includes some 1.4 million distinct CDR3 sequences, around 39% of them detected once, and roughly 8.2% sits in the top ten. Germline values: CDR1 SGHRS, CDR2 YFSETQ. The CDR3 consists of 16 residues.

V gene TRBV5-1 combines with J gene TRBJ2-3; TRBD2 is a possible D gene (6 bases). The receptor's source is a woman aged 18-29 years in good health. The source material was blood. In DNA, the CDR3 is TGCGCCAGCAACTTGGCGGGGCTTCCAGGCACAGATACGCAGTATTTT. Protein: CASNLAGLPGTDTQYF.